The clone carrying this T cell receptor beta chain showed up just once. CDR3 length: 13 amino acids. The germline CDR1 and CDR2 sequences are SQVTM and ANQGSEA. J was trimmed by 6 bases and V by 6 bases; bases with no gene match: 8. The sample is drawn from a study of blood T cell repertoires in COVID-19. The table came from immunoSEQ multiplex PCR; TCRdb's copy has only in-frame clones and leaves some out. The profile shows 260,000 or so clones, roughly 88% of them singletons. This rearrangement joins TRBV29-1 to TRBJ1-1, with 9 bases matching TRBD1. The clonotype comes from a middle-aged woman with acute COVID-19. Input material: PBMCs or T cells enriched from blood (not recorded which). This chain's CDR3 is CSVRGTGYAEAFF. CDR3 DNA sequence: TGCAGCGTACGAGGGACAGGGTACGCTGAAGCTTTCTTT.